The 11 T cell receptor beta chains given below trace back to one sample, sequenced in a study of blood T cell repertoires in COVID-19. The table came from immunoSEQ multiplex PCR; TCRdb's copy has only in-frame clones and leaves some out. The sample consists of about 220,000 clones, about four fifths of them appearing once. Sequencing used PBMCs or T cells enriched from blood (not recorded which). These receptors all stem from a woman aged 60-70 years who had recovered from COVID-19.

This clone was counted at least ten times. The V gene is TRBV5-1, the J gene TRBJ1-1; 7 nucleotides line up with TRBD1. The ends lost 4 bases at V and 1 base at J; junction bases unmatched: 4. Germline CDR1 SGHRS, CDR2 YFSETQ. The CDR3 extends over 14 amino acids. The CDR3 nucleotides are TGCGCCAGCAGCGTGAACAGGGGGAACACTGAAGCTTTCTTT. This sequence encodes CASSVNRGNTEAFF. The variable domain in full, completed from reference TRBV5-1 and TRBJ1-1, reads KAGVTQTPRYLIKTRGQQVTLSCSPISGHRSVSWYQQTPGQGLQFLFEYFSETQRNKGNFPGRFSGRQFSNSRSEMNVSTLELGDSALYLCASSVNRGNTEAFFGQGTRLTVV.

This clone was found a few times. The gene calls are TRBV12-3 or TRBV12-4 and TRBJ1-2; TRBD1 agrees at 9 bases. The ends lost 5 bases at V and 8 bases at J; junction bases unmatched: 6. There are 13 residues in the CDR3. CDR3 sequence reads: CASSPTGGRGYTF. In DNA form, the CDR3 reads TGTGCCAGCAGTCCGACAGGGGGACGAGGCTACACCTTC.

Turning to this clone: Within the sample, other DNA sequences also encode this same CDR3. The V gene is TRBV11-3, the J gene TRBJ2-1, with TRBD2 matching over 8 bases. The length of the CDR3 is 14 residues. V was clipped by 5 bases and J by 6 bases; unmatched bases: 6. Germline-derived CDR1 and CDR2 are SGHNT and YENEEA. The CDR3, as DNA: TGTGCCAGCAGCCCGGGACTAGAAGGCAATGAGCAGTTCTTC. It yields the protein CASSPGLEGNEQFF.

The chain links TRBV6-5 to TRBJ1-1; 9 nucleotides line up with TRBD1. The CDR3 covers 15 residues. Germline V CDR1 and CDR2: MNHEY, SVGAGI. J was trimmed by 3 bases and V by 5 bases; bases with no gene match: 7. CDR3 protein: CASSPRTGVDTEAFF. For the CDR3, the DNA is TGTGCCAGCAGTCCGCGGACAGGGGTGGACACTGAAGCTTTCTTT.

The chain is built from TRBV11-2 and TRBJ2-7, with 8 bases lining up with TRBD2. V dropped 0 bases and J dropped 7; count of bases not matched to a gene: 8. Looked up from germline, CDR1 is SGHAT and CDR2 is FQNNGV. The CDR3 runs 15 residues. CDR3 nucleotides: TGTGCCAGCAGCTTAGAGTCGGGAGGGCGGGCTGAGCAGTACTTC. Its translation is CASSLESGGRAEQYF.

CDR3 bases: TGTGCCAGCAGCTTAGGAAGCGGGGCCAAGGGAGAGACCCAGTACTTC. Protein: CASSLGSGAKGETQYF. This chain links TRBV7-7 with TRBJ2-5; 7 bases agree with TRBD2. Looked up from germline, CDR1 is SSHAT and CDR2 is FNYEAQ (reference sequence). CDR3 length equals 16 residues. Losses at the gene ends were 1 base for V and 4 bases for J; bases not matched to a gene: 9.

This clone was counted between two and nine times. Distinct nucleotide sequences in the sample also encode this CDR3. The rearrangement links TRBV19 to TRBJ2-1; 10 nucleotides line up with TRBD2. From germline, CDR1 is LNHDA and CDR2 SQIVND (reference sequence). This CDR3 region has 16 residues. After removal of 0 bases from V and 4 bases from J, the junction contained 3 bases not matched to a gene. CDR3 coding DNA: TGTGCCAGTAGTATAGAAAAACTAGCGGGATACAATGAGCAGTTCTTC. Translating it yields CASSIEKLAGYNEQFF.

The chain is built from TRBV5-1 and TRBJ2-5; TRBD2 matches at 15 bases. Germline V lookup: CDR1 SGHRS, CDR2 YFSETQ. V gave up 3 bases and J gave up 4 bases; unmatched junction bases: 10. The CDR3 sequence is 18 residues long. The CDR3 is CASSSWTLGLAGGETQYF. The CDR3 DNA reads TGCGCCAGCAGCTCATGGACGTTGGGACTAGCGGGAGGAGAGACCCAGTACTTC.

This clone has a single count. The chain couples TRBV19 to TRBJ1-2; no clear D gene. CDR3 size: 17 residues. Trimming removed 3 bases from V and 0 bases from J, with 17 bases in between. Germline lookup yields CDR1 LNHDA and CDR2 SQIVND (reference sequence). Here the CDR3 reads CASSIGRLQFPNYGYTF. For the CDR3, the DNA is TGTGCCAGTAGTATCGGCCGACTCCAGTTTCCTAACTATGGCTACACCTTC.

This chain uses TRBV5-1 with TRBJ2-1; TRBD1 agrees at 8 bases. V was pared by 4 bases and J by 8 bases, with 11 bases of the junction left unmatched. The CDR3 runs to 15 residues. The germline V gene has CDR1 SGHRS and CDR2 YFSETQ. The CDR3 loop is CASSAGQGLSDEQFF. The CDR3 region has the DNA TGCGCCAGCAGCGCAGGACAGGGTTTAAGCGATGAGCAGTTCTTC.

The V call is TRBV6-4, the J call TRBJ1-1; 10 nucleotides align to TRBD1. After removal of 6 bases from V and 5 bases from J, the junction contained 6 bases not matched to a gene. The germline V gene encodes CDR1 MRHNA and CDR2 SNTAGT. There are 14 residues in the CDR3. CDR3: CASRGTGEATEAFF. CDR3 coding DNA: TGTGCCAGCAGAGGGACAGGGGAGGCGACTGAAGCTTTCTTT.